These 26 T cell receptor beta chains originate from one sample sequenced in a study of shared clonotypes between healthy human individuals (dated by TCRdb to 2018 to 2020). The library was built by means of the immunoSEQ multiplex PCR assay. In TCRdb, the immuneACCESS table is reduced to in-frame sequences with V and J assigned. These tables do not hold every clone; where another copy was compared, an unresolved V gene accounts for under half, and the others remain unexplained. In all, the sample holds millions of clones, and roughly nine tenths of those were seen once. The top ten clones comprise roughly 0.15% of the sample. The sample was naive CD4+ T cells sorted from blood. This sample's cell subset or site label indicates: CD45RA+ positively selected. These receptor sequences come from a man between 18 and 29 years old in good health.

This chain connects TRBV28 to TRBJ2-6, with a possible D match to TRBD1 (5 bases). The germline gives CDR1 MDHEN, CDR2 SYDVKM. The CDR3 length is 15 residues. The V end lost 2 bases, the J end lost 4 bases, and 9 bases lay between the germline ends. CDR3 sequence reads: CASSLQGGGANVLTF. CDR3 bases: TGTGCCAGCAGTTTACAGGGTGGCGGGGCCAACGTCCTGACTTTC.

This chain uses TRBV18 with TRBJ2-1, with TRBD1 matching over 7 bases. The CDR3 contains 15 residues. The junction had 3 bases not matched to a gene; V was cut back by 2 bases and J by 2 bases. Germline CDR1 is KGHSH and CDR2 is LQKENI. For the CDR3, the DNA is TGTGCCAGCTCACCAAGGGACAGTGCCTACAATGAGCAGTTCTTC. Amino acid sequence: CASSPRDSAYNEQFF. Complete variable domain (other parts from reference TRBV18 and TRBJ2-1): NAGVMQNPRHLVRRRGQEARLRCSPMKGHSHVYWYRQLPEEGLKFMVYLQKENIIDESGMPKERFSAEFPKEGPSILRIQQVVRGDSAAYFCASSPRDSAYNEQFFGPGTRLTVL.

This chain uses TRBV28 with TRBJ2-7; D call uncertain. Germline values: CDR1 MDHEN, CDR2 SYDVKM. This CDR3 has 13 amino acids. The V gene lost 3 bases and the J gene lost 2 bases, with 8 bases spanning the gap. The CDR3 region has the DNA TGTGCCAGCAGTTTGACCAGCGCCTACGAGCAGTACTTC. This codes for CASSLTSAYEQYF.

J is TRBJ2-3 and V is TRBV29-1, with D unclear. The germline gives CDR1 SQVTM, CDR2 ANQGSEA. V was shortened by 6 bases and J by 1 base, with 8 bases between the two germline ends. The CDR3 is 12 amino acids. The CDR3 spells CSVCWGTDTQYF. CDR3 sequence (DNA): TGCAGCGTATGCTGGGGCACAGATACGCAGTATTTT.

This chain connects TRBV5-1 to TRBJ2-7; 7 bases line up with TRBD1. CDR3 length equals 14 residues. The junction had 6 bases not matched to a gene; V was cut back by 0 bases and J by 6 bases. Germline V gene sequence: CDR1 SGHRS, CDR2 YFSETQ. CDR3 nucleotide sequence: TGCGCCAGCAGCTTGGTCGGGACAGTTGCCGAGCAGTACTTC. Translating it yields CASSLVGTVAEQYF.

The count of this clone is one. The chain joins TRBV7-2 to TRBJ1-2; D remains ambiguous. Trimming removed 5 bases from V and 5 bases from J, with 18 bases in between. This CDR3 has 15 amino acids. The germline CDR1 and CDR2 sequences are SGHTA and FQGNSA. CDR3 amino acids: CASSKRHSSYYGYTF. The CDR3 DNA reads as TGTGCCAGCAGCAAGAGACACAGTTCCTATTATGGCTACACCTTC.

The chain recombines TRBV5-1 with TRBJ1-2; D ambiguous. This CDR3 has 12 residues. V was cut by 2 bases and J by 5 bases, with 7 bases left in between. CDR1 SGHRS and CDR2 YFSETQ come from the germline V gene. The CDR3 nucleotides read TGCGCCAGCAGCTTCAATAGTTATGGCTACACCTTC. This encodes CASSFNSYGYTF.

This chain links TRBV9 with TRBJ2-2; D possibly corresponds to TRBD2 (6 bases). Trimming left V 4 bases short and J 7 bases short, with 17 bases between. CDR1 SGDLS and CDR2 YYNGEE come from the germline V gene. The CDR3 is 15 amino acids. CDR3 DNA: TGTGCCAGCAGCAGCGGGCCCGGACTGGGCGGGGAGCTGTTTTTT. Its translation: CASSSGPGLGGELFF.

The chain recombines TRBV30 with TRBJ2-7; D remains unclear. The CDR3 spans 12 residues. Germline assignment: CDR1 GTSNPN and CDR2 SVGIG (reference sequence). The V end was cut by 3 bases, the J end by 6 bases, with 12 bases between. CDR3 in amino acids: CAWSALGVEQYF. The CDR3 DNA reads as TGTGCCTGGAGCGCTCTAGGAGTCGAGCAGTACTTC.

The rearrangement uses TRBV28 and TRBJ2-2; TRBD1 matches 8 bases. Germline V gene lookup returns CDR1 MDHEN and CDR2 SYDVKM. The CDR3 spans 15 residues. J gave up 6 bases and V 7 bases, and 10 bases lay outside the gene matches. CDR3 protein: CASIIGQGTAGELFF. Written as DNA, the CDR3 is TGTGCCAGCATCATAGGACAGGGTACCGCCGGGGAGCTGTTTTTT. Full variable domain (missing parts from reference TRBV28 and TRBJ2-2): DVKVTQSSRYLVKRTGEKVFLECVQDMDHENMFWYRQDPGLGLRLIYFSYDVKMKEKGDIPEGYSVSREKKERFSLILESASTNQTSMYLCASIIGQGTAGELFFGEGSRLTVL.

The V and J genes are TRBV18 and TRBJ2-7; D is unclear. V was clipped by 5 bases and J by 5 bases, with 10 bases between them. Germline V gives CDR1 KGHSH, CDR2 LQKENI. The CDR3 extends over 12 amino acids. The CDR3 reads CASSSKGDEQYF. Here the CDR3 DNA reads TGTGCCAGCTCATCTAAGGGTGACGAGCAGTACTTC.

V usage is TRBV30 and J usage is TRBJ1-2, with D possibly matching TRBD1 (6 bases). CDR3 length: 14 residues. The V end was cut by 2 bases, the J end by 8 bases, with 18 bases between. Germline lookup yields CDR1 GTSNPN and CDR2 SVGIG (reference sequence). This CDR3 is CAWSYTGFGGGYTF. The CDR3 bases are TGTGCCTGGAGTTACACGGGATTTGGGGGCGGCTACACCTTC. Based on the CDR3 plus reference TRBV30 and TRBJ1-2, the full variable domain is SQTIHQWPATLVQPVGSPLSLECTVEGTSNPNLYWYRQAAGRGLQLLFYSVGIGQISSEVPQNLSASRPQDRQFILSSKKLLLSDSGFYLCAWSYTGFGGGYTFGSGTRLTVV.

The CDR3 DNA sequence: TGCGCCAGCAGCCAAGATTTCGACTACAGCGGGGGTACATACGAGCAGTACTTC. Translating gives CASSQDFDYSGGTYEQYF. The chain joins TRBV4-1 to TRBJ2-7; 8 bases map to TRBD2. The CDR3 extends over 18 amino acids. V gave up 0 bases and J gave up 4 bases; unmatched junction bases: 14. Germline CDR1 MGHRA, CDR2 YSYEKL.

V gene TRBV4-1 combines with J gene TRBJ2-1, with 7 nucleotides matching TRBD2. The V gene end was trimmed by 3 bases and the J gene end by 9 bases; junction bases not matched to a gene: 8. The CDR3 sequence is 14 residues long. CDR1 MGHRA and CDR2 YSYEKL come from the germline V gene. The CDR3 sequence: CASSQVLALVEQFF. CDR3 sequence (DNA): TGCGCCAGCAGCCAGGTACTAGCGCTGGTTGAGCAGTTCTTC.

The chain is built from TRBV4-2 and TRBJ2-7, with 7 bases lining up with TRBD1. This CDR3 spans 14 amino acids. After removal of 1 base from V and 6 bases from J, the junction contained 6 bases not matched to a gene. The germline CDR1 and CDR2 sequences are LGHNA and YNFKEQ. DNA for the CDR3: TGTGCCAGCAGCCAAGCTTCAGGGGGTGGCGAGCAGTACTTC. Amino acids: CASSQASGGGEQYF.

The CDR3 reads CASKGQQLYGYTF. In nucleotides, the CDR3 is TGTGCCAGCAAAGGGCAGCAACTCTATGGCTACACCTTC. This sequence joins TRBV9 and TRBJ1-2, with D uncertain. The germline V gene has CDR1 SGDLS and CDR2 YYNGEE. The CDR3 spans 13 residues. V was shortened by 6 bases and J by 4 bases, with 13 bases between the two germline ends.

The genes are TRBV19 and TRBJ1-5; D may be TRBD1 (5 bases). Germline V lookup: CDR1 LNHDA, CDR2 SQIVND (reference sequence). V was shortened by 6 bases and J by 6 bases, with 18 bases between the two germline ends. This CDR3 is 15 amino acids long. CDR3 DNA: TGTGCCAGTAGCGGGTGGCAGGGAGGTAGTCAGCCCCAGCATTTT. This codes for CASSGWQGGSQPQHF.

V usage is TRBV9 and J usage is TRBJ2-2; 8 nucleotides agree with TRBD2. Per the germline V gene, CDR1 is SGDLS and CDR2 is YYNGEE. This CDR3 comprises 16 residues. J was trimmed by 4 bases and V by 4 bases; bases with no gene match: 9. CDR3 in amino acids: CASSSSGRSGTGELFF. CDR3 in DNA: TGTGCCAGCAGCTCCAGCGGGAGATCCGGCACCGGGGAGCTGTTTTTT.

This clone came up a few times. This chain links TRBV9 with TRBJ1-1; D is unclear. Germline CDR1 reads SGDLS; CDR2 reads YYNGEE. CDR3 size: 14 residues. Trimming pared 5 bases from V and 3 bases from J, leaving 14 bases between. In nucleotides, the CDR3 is TGTGCCAGCAGTCCGGCCACTCATTACACTGAAGCTTTCTTT. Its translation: CASSPATHYTEAFF. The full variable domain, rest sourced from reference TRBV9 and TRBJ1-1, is DSGVTQTPKHLITATGQRVTLRCSPRSGDLSVYWYQQSLDQGLQFLIQYYNGEERAKGNILERFSAQQFPDLHSELNLSSLELGDSALYFCASSPATHYTEAFFGQGTRLTVV.

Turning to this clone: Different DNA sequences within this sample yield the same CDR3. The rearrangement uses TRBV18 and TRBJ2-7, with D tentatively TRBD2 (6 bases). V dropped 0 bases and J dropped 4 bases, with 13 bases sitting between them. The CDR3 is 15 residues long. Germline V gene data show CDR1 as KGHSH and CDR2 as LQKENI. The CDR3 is CASSPPSGRGYEQYF. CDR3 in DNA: TGTGCCAGCTCACCACCAAGCGGGCGGGGATACGAGCAGTACTTC.

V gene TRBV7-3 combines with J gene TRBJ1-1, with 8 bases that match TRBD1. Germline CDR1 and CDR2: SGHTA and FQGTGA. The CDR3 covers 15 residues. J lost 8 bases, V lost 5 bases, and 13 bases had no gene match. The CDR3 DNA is TGTGCCAGCAGCCTCCAGGGGGCCCCCCAGGGAGAAGCTTTCTTT. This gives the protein CASSLQGAPQGEAFF. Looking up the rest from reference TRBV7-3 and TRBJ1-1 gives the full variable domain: GAGVSQTPSNKVTEKGKYVELRCDPISGHTALYWYRQSLGQGPEFLIYFQGTGAADDSGLPNDRFFAVRPEGSVSTLKIQRTERGDSAVYLCASSLQGAPQGEAFFGQGTRLTVV.

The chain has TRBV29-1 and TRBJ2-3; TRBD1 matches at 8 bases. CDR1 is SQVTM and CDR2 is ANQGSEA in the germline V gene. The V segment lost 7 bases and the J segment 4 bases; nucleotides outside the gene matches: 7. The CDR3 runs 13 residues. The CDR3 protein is CSAQTGVPDTQYF. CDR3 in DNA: TGCAGCGCCCAGACAGGGGTTCCAGATACGCAGTATTTT.

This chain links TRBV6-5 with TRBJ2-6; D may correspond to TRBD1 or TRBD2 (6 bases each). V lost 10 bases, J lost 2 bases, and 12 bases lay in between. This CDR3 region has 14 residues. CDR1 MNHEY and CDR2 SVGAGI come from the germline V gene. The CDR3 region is CATTGATGANVLTF. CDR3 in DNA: TGTGCCACGACGGGGGCGACTGGGGCCAACGTCCTGACTTTC.

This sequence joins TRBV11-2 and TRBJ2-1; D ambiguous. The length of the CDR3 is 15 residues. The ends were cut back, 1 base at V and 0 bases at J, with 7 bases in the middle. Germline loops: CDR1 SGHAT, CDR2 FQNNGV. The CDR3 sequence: CASSLADRSYNEQFF. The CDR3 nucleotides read TGTGCCAGCAGCTTAGCCGACCGCTCCTACAATGAGCAGTTCTTC.

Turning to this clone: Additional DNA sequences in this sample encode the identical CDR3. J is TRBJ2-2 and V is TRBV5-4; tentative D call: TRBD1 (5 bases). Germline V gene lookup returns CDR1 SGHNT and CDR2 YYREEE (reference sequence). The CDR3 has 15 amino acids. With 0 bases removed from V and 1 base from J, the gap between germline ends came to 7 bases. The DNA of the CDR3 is TGTGCCAGCAGCTTGGGGGGCTTGAACACCGGGGAGCTGTTTTTT. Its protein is CASSLGGLNTGELFF.

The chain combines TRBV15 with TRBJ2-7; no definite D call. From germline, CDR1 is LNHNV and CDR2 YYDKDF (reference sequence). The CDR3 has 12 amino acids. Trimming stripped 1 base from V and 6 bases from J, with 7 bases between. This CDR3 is CATSRGTSEQYF. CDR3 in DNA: TGTGCCACCAGCAGAGGGACGTCCGAGCAGTACTTC.